This T cell receptor (beta chain) was captured by sequencing in a study of cytomegalovirus exposure and HLA in healthy donors. Study details: Early on, a data release was issued that held roughly 80 million unique TCRs from HLA-typed donors. Notes on the study in general: Most subjects' HLA-A and HLA-B alleles were reportedly predicted from TCR beta sequences. Information on immune exposure was restricted to one variable (CMV serostatus).

Trimming took 1 base from V and 4 from J, leaving 9 bases between them. Germline CDR1 reads LGHNA; CDR2 reads YSLEER. This CDR3 comprises 14 residues. Notes on this clone: Its antigen is unknown.

Both 60 Vbeta primers and 13 Jbeta primers went into the PCR. Assay used: immunoSEQ multiplex PCR; TCRdb lists only in-frame clones, some missing. This sample has roughly 190,000 clones, with 65% to 75% found just once. The TCR originated in a man aged 25 to 45 in good health and CMV-seropositive. The chain uses TRBV4-3 and TRBJ2-3, with D perhaps matching TRBD2 (6 bases). Sequenced material: PBMCs. This CDR3 reads CASSQGASADTQYF. The DNA of the CDR3 is TGCGCCAGCAGCCAAGGGGCTAGCGCAGATACGCAGTATTTT.